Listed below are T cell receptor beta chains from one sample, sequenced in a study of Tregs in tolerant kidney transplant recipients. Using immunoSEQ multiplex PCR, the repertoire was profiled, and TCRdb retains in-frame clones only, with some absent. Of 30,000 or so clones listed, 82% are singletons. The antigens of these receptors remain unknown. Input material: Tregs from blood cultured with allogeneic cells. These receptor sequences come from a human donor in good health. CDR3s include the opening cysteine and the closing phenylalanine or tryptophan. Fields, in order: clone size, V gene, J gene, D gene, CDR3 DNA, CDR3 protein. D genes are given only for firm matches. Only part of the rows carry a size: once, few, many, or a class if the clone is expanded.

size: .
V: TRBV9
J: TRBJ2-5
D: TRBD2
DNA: TGTGCCAGCAGCACCCGACCTAGCGGGAGTGAGACCCAGTACTTC
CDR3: CASSTRPSGSETQYF

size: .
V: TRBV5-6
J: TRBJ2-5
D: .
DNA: TGTGCCAGCAGCCTCCCCGCTGAGACCCAGTACTTC
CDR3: CASSLPAETQYF

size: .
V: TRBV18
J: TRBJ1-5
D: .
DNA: TGTGCCAGCTCACCAGTAGGGGGAAGTAATCAGCCCCAGCATTTT
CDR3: CASSPVGGSNQPQHF

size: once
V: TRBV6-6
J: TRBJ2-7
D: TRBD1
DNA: TGTGCCAGCAGTTACTCGAGGGGGCAAGGCTACGAGCAGTACTTC
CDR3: CASSYSRGQGYEQYF

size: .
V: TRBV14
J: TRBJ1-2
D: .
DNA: TGTGCCAGCAGCCCGACAGGAGCTAACTATGGCTACACCTTC
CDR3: CASSPTGANYGYTF

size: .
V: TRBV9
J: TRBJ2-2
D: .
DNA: TGTGCCAGCAGCGCAGTAGCGGGGGAGCTGTTTTTT
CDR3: CASSAVAGELFF

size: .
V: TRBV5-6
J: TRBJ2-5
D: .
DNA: TGTGCCAGCAGCCTTTGGCGAGAGACCCAGTACTTC
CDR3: CASSLWRETQYF

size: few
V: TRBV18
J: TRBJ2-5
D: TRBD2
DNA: TGTGCCAGCTCACCTCCCCTCGGACTAGCGGGCCGCGAGACCCAGTACTTC
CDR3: CASSPPLGLAGRETQYF

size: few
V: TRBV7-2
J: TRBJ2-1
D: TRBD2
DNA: TGTGCCAGCAGCCCTGCAGGGCGGGGGGGCGACAATGAGCAGTTCTTC
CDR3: CASSPAGRGGDNEQFF

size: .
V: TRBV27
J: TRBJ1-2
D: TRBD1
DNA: TGTGCCAGCAGCCCAGGGGGCTTTGGCTACACCTTC
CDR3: CASSPGGFGYTF

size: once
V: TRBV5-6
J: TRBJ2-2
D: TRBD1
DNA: TGTGCCAGCAGCTTGACAGGGGTGGCCGGGGAGCTGTTTTTT
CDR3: CASSLTGVAGELFF